The 19 T cell receptor beta chains presented below share a single source sample, sequenced in a study of T-cell memory formation after mild COVID-19. TCRdb re-derived calls from the 5' RACE reads in MiXCR, one entry per CDR3 protein. The sample includes 200,000 to 250,000 distinct CDR3 sequences, 15% to 17% of them seen just once. Sequencing input: PBMCs or a T cell subset sorted from them (not recorded which). The source is an adult woman who had mild COVID-19 (a few samples of this study predate the infection). Cell type and time point are not known.

There are a few counts of this clonotype. V gene TRBV12-3 or TRBV12-4 combines with J gene TRBJ2-1; a weak D match, TRBD2 (6 bases). Between the trimmed V and J ends, which lost 6 bases and 4 bases, there was a span of 16 bases. The CDR3 is 15 residues long. CDR3 loop: CASSLLGGAYNEQFF. CDR3 nucleotide sequence: TGTGCCAGCAGCCTGCTGGGGGGTGCTTACAATGAGCAGTTCTTC.

The V and J genes are TRBV12-3 or TRBV12-4 and TRBJ2-1, with 11 bases lining up with TRBD2. CDR3 length equals 19 residues. With V trimmed by 6 bases and J by 0 bases, 13 bases remained unmatched. CDR3 sequence: CASSGLGGGLAASYNEQFF. DNA of the CDR3: TGTGCCAGCAGCGGGCTTGGGGGGGGACTAGCGGCCTCCTACAATGAGCAGTTCTTC.

The rearrangement joins TRBV7-9 to TRBJ2-2; D gene ambiguous. The germline V and J ends were trimmed by 2 bases and 3 bases, with 4 bases remaining between them. This CDR3 spans 13 amino acids. Germline assignment: CDR1 SEHNR and CDR2 FQNEAQ (reference sequence). CDR3 residues: CASSLTHTGELFF. The CDR3 nucleotides read TGTGCCAGCAGCTTAACCCACACCGGGGAGCTGTTTTTT.

This clonotype was counted between two and nine times. V gene TRBV9 combines with J gene TRBJ2-5, with TRBD2 matching over 12 bases. The CDR3 has 17 residues. V was clipped by 0 bases and J by 1 base; unmatched bases: 4. Per the germline V gene, CDR1 is SGDLS and CDR2 is YYNGEE. This chain's CDR3 is CASSVGLAGAAQETQYF. CDR3 DNA sequence: TGTGCCAGCAGCGTAGGACTAGCGGGAGCCGCCCAAGAGACCCAGTACTTC.

This rearrangement joins TRBV5-6 to TRBJ2-5; D is undetermined. This CDR3 comprises 16 residues. Trimming shortened V by 0 bases and J by 0 bases, and 12 bases separated the two germline ends. CDR1 and CDR2 (germline): SGHDT, YYEEEE. The CDR3 nucleotides read TGTGCCAGCAGCTTGGAGGACCTTGGGTACCAAGAGACCCAGTACTTC. As protein: CASSLEDLGYQETQYF. Complete variable domain (other parts from reference TRBV5-6 and TRBJ2-5): DAGVTQSPTHLIKTRGQQVTLRCSPKSGHDTVSWYQQALGQGPQFIFQYYEEEERQRGNFPDRFSGHQFPNYSSELNVNALLLGDSALYLCASSLEDLGYQETQYFGPGTRLLVL.

In its sample, this clonotype was seen a few times. The rearrangement uses TRBV3-1 and TRBJ2-1; 12 positions agree with TRBD2. V lost 1 base, J lost 1 base, and 2 bases stayed unmatched. This CDR3 comprises 17 residues. Germline CDR1 reads LGHDT; CDR2 reads YNNKEL (reference sequence). The CDR3 region has the DNA TGTGCCAGCAGCCAAGGGACTAGCGGGACGTCCTACAATGAGCAGTTCTTC. Encoded protein: CASSQGTSGTSYNEQFF.

The V gene is TRBV5-4, the J gene TRBJ1-2, with TRBD1 matching 8 bases. This CDR3 is 15 amino acids long. V shed 4 bases, J shed 3 bases, and the junction held 8 bases outside the gene matches. Germline CDR1 SGHNT, CDR2 YYREEE (reference sequence). CDR3 nucleotide sequence: TGTGCCAGCAGCCCGGACAGGGTAGGGTACTATGGCTACACCTTC. Translated, it gives CASSPDRVGYYGYTF.

A few counts support this clonotype. The J gene is TRBJ2-2, the V gene TRBV9; no reliable D call. The CDR3 totals 14 residues. Germline V gene sequence: CDR1 SGDLS, CDR2 YYNGEE. V lost 0 bases, J lost 4 bases, and 7 bases lay in between. The CDR3 nucleotides are TGTGCCAGCAGCGTAGACCTCAGCACCGGGGAGCTGTTTTTT. Its protein is CASSVDLSTGELFF. Filled out from reference TRBV9 and TRBJ2-2, the complete variable domain reads DSGVTQTPKHLITATGQRVTLRCSPRSGDLSVYWYQQSLDQGLQFLIQYYNGEERAKGNILERFSAQQFPDLHSELNLSSLELGDSALYFCASSVDLSTGELFFGEGSRLTVL.

This clonotype has only a few counts. The chain carries TRBV7-2 and TRBJ2-3; a weak D match, TRBD2 (5 bases). Per germline, CDR1 SGHTA and CDR2 FQGNSA. The CDR3 covers 16 residues. V gave up 5 bases and J gave up 0 bases, with 15 bases separating them. Written as DNA, the CDR3 is TGTGCCAGCAGCCCCTCCGGGGTATCTAGCACAGATACGCAGTATTTT. Amino acids: CASSPSGVSSTDTQYF.

This clonotype was counted only a few times. The chain joins TRBV6-2 or TRBV6-3 to TRBJ2-4, with D perhaps TRBD2 (5 bases). V was pared by 6 bases and J by 6 bases, with 15 bases between. This CDR3 has 14 amino acids. The germline gives CDR1 MNHEY, CDR2 SVGEGT. CDR3 in DNA: TGTGCCAGCAGATCCGGCGGGTCGATAAACATTCAGTACTTC. Translation: CASRSGGSINIQYF.

There are a few counts of this clonotype. V and J are TRBV7-9 and TRBJ2-7; D might be TRBD1 (5 bases). Trimming removed 6 bases from V and 5 bases from J, with 11 bases in between. Germline loops: CDR1 SEHNR, CDR2 FQNEAQ (reference sequence). The CDR3 loop spans 12 amino acids. The CDR3 protein is CASRGLPNEQYF. The CDR3 DNA is TGTGCCAGCAGGGGGCTCCCCAACGAGCAGTACTTC.

V gene TRBV12-3 or TRBV12-4 combines with J gene TRBJ2-1, with 9 positions matching TRBD2. J gave up 5 bases and V 6 bases, and 8 bases lay outside the gene matches. This CDR3 is 15 amino acids long. As DNA, the CDR3 is TGTGCCAGCAGACTTAGCGGGAGTGGTAACAATGAGCAGTTCTTC. This translates into CASRLSGSGNNEQFF.

This clonotype was seen a few times. The chain carries TRBV15 and TRBJ2-3, with unresolved D. The germline V gene encodes CDR1 LNHNV and CDR2 YYDKDF (reference sequence). Deletions cut 5 bases from V and 2 bases from J, with 5 bases between. The CDR3 runs to 12 residues. The CDR3 is CATSSNTDTQYF. CDR3 sequence (DNA): TGTGCCACCAGCTCGAACACAGATACGCAGTATTTT.

This rearrangement joins TRBV6-5 to TRBJ2-3; the D is unclear. The CDR3 is 15 residues long. Germline V CDR1 and CDR2: MNHEY, SVGAGI. Trimming took off 0 bases at V and 1 base at J, with 8 bases between the two ends. In DNA form, the CDR3 reads TGTGCCAGCAGTTACTCAGGCGCCCGCACAGATACGCAGTATTTT. It translates to CASSYSGARTDTQYF.

There are a few counts of this clonotype. The V and J genes are TRBV7-2 and TRBJ2-3; D might be TRBD1 (6 bases). The CDR3 spans 12 residues. Per the germline V gene, CDR1 is SGHTA and CDR2 is FQGNSA. V gave up 4 bases and J gave up 14 bases, with 16 bases separating them. CDR3 amino acids: CASSSSTGRAYF. The DNA of the CDR3 is TGTGCCAGCAGCTCATCAACAGGGCGAGCGTATTTT. The variable domain in full, completed from reference TRBV7-2 and TRBJ2-3, reads GAGVSQSPSNKVTEKGKDVELRCDPISGHTALYWYRQSLGQGLEFLIYFQGNSAPDKSGLPSDRFSAERTGGSVSTLTIQRTQQEDSAVYLCASSSSTGRAYFGPGTRLTVL.

This clonotype was counted between two and nine times. The V call is TRBV5-1, the J call TRBJ1-2; tentative D call: TRBD1 (6 bases). Germline V gene data show CDR1 as SGHRS and CDR2 as YFSETQ. The V and J ends lost 7 bases and 5 bases respectively, with 12 bases between them. There are 12 residues in the CDR3. The DNA of the CDR3 is TGCGCCAGCCACGACACAGGGTATGGCTACACCTTC. Translated, it gives CASHDTGYGYTF.

There are many counts of this clonotype. This chain connects TRBV3-1 to TRBJ2-1; 10 bases are shared with TRBD2. There are 15 residues in the CDR3. Germline CDR1 and CDR2: LGHDT and YNNKEL (reference sequence). V was pared by 6 bases and J by 3 bases, with 5 bases of the junction left unmatched. CDR3 in DNA: TGTGCCAGCAGTCCTAGCGGGAGAGTCTACAATGAGCAGTTCTTC. Translation gives CASSPSGRVYNEQFF.

The chain has TRBV7-3 and TRBJ2-1; 12 bases agree with TRBD2. This CDR3 is 16 amino acids long. The junction had 11 bases not matched to a gene; V was cut back by 5 bases and J by 9 bases. Germline V lookup: CDR1 SGHTA, CDR2 FQGTGA. CDR3 sequence reads: CASSPVTSGRPPEQFF. In nucleotides, the CDR3 is TGTGCCAGCAGCCCTGTTACTAGCGGGAGGCCTCCTGAGCAGTTCTTC.

The chain uses TRBV11-3 and TRBJ1-1, with D uncertain. CDR1 SGHNT and CDR2 YENEEA come from the germline V gene. Deletions cut 5 bases from V and 1 base from J, with 11 bases between. CDR3 length equals 14 residues. CDR3 DNA: TGTGCCAGCAGCAAGGGTCGGGGGAACACTGAAGCTTTCTTT. This sequence encodes CASSKGRGNTEAFF.